This T cell receptor beta chain derives from a study of blood T cell repertoires in COVID-19 (dated by TCRdb to about 2020). Regarding the complete study: Samples covering the acute and convalescent phases of COVID-19 were provided by collaborators in the United States, Italy and Spain. The material from the prospective study consisted of cDNA or gDNA derived from T cells, B-cell-depleted T cells, or PBMCs. Subjects who had been exposed to COVID-19, were actively infected with it, or had recovered from it provided the deeply sampled blood TCRbeta repertoires that made up the dataset. A freely available public database, intended as a resource for researchers studying the immune response to SARS-CoV-2, is where the repertoires were released. The samples were drawn from two sources: the first 160 participants of the ongoing ImmuneRACE study, and approximately 1,300 subjects contributed by 6 global collaborators. Nearly every sample came with metadata listing a de-identified subject ID, COVID-19 status, age in years and sex. Where available, HLA class I and class II types were obtained from metadata supplied by the sample provider rather than from assay-based typing.

TCRbeta CDR3 regions were amplified from genomic DNA using the immunoSEQ Assay, a bias-controlled multiplex PCR. On the authors' methods: The number of nucleated cells in each sample was estimated by amplification of reference gene primers within the assay. To quantify the absolute abundance of each unique TCRbeta CDR3 rearrangement, sequence reads were collapsed and filtered. For each sample, productive Simpson clonality was calculated as the square root of Simpson's diversity index over productive rearrangements. TCRdb took over this immuneACCESS table, retaining in-frame rearrangements with V and J assigned. Such tables are incomplete; in checked studies, under half of the missing clones stem from an unresolved V gene, and the remainder is unexplained. The DNA gave D and trimming, while V, J and clone size come from that table. Present in this sample are roughly 200,000 clones, 70% to 85% of which were seen just once. The ten largest clones capture about 13% of the sample.

On this clone: This receptor's antigen is unknown. No base qualities exist here, and no much larger clone lies one base off it.

Samples from volunteer blood donors who had recovered from COVID-19 were contributed by a second Seattle source. Collaborating institutions collected whole blood in K2EDTA tubes following their own protocols. For TCRbeta analysis, collaborators shipped samples in one of three forms: frozen whole blood, isolated PBMCs, or DNA extracted from either of those sample types. What the study reported, not specific to this receptor: Clinical and demographic metadata were provided uncurated, with the amount varying by source and participant.

This TCR was recovered from a man aged 50-60 years who had recovered from COVID-19. Sequencing was performed on peripheral blood.

The CDR3 protein: CASSLWLAGTDTQYF. The nucleotide sequence reads TGTGCCAGCAGCTTGTGGTTAGCGGGCACAGATACGCAGTATTTT. The V and J genes are TRBV5-8 and TRBJ2-3; TRBD2 is possibly the D segment (6 matching bases). Including the terminal cysteine and phenylalanine, the CDR3 comprises 15 residues. The CDR3 DNA has 45 bases and is translated from base 1. Trimming costs V 1 base and J 1 base, and their ends lie 10 bases apart. Taken from the germline V gene, the CDR1 and CDR2 loops are SGHTS and YDEGEE.